This is a list of T cell receptor beta chains from one sample in a study of T cells in Graves' hyperthyroidism and ophthalmopathy. MiXCR, applied by TCRdb to the multiplex PCR reads, yields one record per CDR3 protein. Altogether about 210,000 distinct CDR3 sequences are present, roughly 18% being singletons, with the ten largest covering roughly 50%. Sequenced material: blood. Receptor source: a man aged 50-60 years with Graves' hyperthyroidism. Each CDR3 is given with its conserved first and last residue. D genes are given only for firm matches. Size tells how often a clone was seen (once, few, many) or the class of an expanded clone, and some rows leave it out.

abundance,d_gene,v_gene,j_gene,CDR3aa,CDR3nt
NA,TRBD1,TRBV28,TRBJ1-1,CASSWDRGGTEAFF,TGTGCCAGCAGTTGGGACAGGGGTGGAACTGAAGCTTTCTTT
many,TRBD1,TRBV30,TRBJ2-3,CAWSWDREDTQYF,TGTGCCTGGAGTTGGGACAGGGAGGATACGCAGTATTTT
few,NA,TRBV12-5,TRBJ2-7,CASGLQGQGSYEQYF,TGTGCTAGTGGTTTGCAAGGGCAGGGCTCCTACGAGCAGTACTTC
few,NA,TRBV18,TRBJ2-5,CASSPLRDPETQYF,TGTGCCAGCTCACCACTGAGGGACCCAGAGACCCAGTACTTC
NA,NA,TRBV7-9,TRBJ2-3,CASSLTGLGGTQYF,TGTGCCAGCAGCTTAACAGGCTTGGGAGGTACGCAGTATTTT
many,NA,TRBV7-2,TRBJ2-7,CASSLAHPAGLSYEQYF,TGTGCCAGCAGCTTAGCACACCCAGCGGGCCTCTCCTACGAGCAGTACTTC
few,NA,TRBV4-2,TRBJ2-3,CASSQTTSRADTQYF,TGTGCCAGCAGCCAAACTACGAGCAGGGCAGATACGCAGTATTTT
many,NA,TRBV28,TRBJ2-2,CASSLPRRDLGGGELFF,TGTGCCAGCAGTCTCCCCCGCAGGGACTTAGGGGGCGGGGAGCTGTTTTTT
many,TRBD2,TRBV12-3/TRBV12-4,TRBJ2-7,CASSPGLAGGLTYEQYF,TGTGCCAGCAGTCCCGGACTAGCGGGAGGGCTGACCTACGAGCAGTACTTC
many,TRBD1,TRBV5-5,TRBJ2-2,CASADRGSGFTGELFF,TGTGCCAGCGCAGACAGGGGAAGCGGGTTCACCGGGGAGCTGTTTTTT
few,NA,TRBV5-8,TRBJ1-3,CASSLATTLGNTIYF,TGTGCCAGCAGCTTGGCAACGACCCTGGGAAACACCATATATTTT
NA,NA,TRBV7-3,TRBJ2-5,CASSLKAGQRSLETQYF,TGTGCCAGCAGCTTAAAAGCCGGTCAGCGGTCCTTGGAGACCCAGTACTTC
many,TRBD1,TRBV7-9,TRBJ1-6,CASSLVGGDSPLHF,TGTGCCAGCAGCTTAGTAGGGGGCGATTCACCCCTCCACTTT
many,NA,TRBV24-1,TRBJ2-1,CATSDPGASYNEQFF,TGTGCCACCAGTGACCCCGGAGCGTCCTACAATGAGCAGTTCTTC
NA,NA,TRBV7-2,TRBJ2-1,CASSLQAATNEQFF,TGTGCCAGCAGCTTACAAGCGGCAACGAATGAGCAGTTCTTC
many,NA,TRBV28,TRBJ2-7,CASSLGMTESYEQYF,TGTGCCAGCAGTCTGGGGATGACAGAATCCTACGAGCAGTACTTC
NA,TRBD1,TRBV29-1,TRBJ2-1,CSGAQGVRDEQFF,TGCAGCGGGGCGCAGGGGGTGCGGGATGAGCAGTTCTTC
many,NA,TRBV7-3,TRBJ1-1,CASSESANTEAFF,TGTGCCAGCAGCGAGTCAGCAAACACTGAAGCTTTCTTT
many,NA,TRBV30,TRBJ2-7,CAWSVRWAGSYEQYF,TGTGCCTGGAGTGTGCGGTGGGCGGGGTCCTACGAGCAGTACTTC
many,NA,TRBV6-1,TRBJ2-2,CASSPTWGELFF,TGTGCCAGCAGTCCCACATGGGGGGAGCTGTTTTTT
many,NA,TRBV14,TRBJ1-1,CASSQSTGNTEAFF,TGTGCCAGCAGCCAATCGACAGGGAACACTGAAGCTTTCTTT
many,NA,TRBV12-5,TRBJ2-7,CASGPQWGPRYEQYF,TGTGCTAGTGGTCCTCAATGGGGCCCACGATACGAGCAGTACTTC
NA,TRBD1,TRBV30,TRBJ2-5,CAWSAPGQEETQYF,TGTGCCTGGAGTGCCCCGGGACAGGAAGAGACCCAGTACTTC
NA,NA,TRBV6-5,TRBJ2-7,CASSYGGHEQYF,TGTGCCAGCAGTTATGGCGGCCACGAGCAGTACTTC
NA,NA,TRBV9,TRBJ2-1,CASSVVGESYNEQFF,TGTGCCAGCAGCGTAGTAGGGGAGTCCTACAATGAGCAGTTCTTC
many,NA,TRBV6-1,TRBJ1-2,CASILEGQLNHYGYTF,NA
NA,TRBD2,TRBV12-5,TRBJ2-3,CASGLGLAGGSSTDTQYF,TGTGCTAGTGGTTTAGGACTAGCGGGAGGGTCTAGCACAGATACGCAGTATTTT
many,TRBD1,TRBV12-3/TRBV12-4,TRBJ2-1,CASSHHLGQGFYEQFF,TGTGCCAGCAGTCACCACCTAGGACAGGGATTCTATGAGCAGTTCTTC
many,TRBD1,TRBV2,TRBJ2-6,CASRATGSGANVLTF,TGTGCCAGCAGAGCGACAGGGTCTGGGGCCAACGTCCTGACTTTC
few,NA,TRBV3-1,TRBJ2-7,CASNPGLGVRSGEQYF,TGTGCCAGCAACCCGGGGCTCGGTGTCCGTTCCGGCGAGCAGTACTTC
many,NA,TRBV7-9,TRBJ2-3,CASSLGLLGERFADTQYF,TGTGCCAGCAGCTTAGGTTTACTGGGGGAGAGGTTCGCAGATACGCAGTATTTT